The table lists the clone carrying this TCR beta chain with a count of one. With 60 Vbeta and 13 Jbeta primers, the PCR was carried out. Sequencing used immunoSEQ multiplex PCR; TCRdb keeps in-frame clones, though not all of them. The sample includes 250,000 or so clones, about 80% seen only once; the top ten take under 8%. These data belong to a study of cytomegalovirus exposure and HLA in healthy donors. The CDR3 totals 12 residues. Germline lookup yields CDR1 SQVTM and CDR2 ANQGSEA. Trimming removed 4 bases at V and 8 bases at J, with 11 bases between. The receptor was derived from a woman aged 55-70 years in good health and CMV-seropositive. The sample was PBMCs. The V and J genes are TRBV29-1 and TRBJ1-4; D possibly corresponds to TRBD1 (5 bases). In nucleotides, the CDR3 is TGCAGCGTTGGGGGGGGAGGAGAAAAACTGTTTTTT. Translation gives CSVGGGGEKLFF.